The 5 T cell receptor beta chains presented below share a single source sample, sequenced in a study of a mutant IDH1 vaccine in newly diagnosed glioma (dated by TCRdb to about 2021). Interpreted using the paper, the time point label stands for: baseline, week 1 (first vaccination visit). According to the study, the label for this sample's treatment or condition signals: pre-vaccination baseline after standard-of-care therapy. The method was the immunoSEQ multiplex PCR assay. Drawn from immuneACCESS, this table holds only the in-frame rearrangements with V and J called that TCRdb kept. Clones are partly lost; checked studies trace under half to an unresolved V gene and leave the rest unexplained. This sample is represented by about 92,000 clones; just under 80% of them were singletons. The top ten hold 6.5% to 9.5% of the sample. This specimen was PBMCs, taken from a glioma patient treated with radiotherapy, temozolomide or both. The receptor source for this set is a middle-aged man with glioma.

This chain uses TRBV5-1 with TRBJ1-2, with a tentative D call TRBD1 (5 bases). Trimming took off 0 bases at V and 8 bases at J, with 14 bases between the two ends. The CDR3 totals 14 residues. Germline loops: CDR1 SGHRS, CDR2 YFSETQ. The CDR3 DNA reads TGCGCCAGCAGCTTGGGAAGTCAGGCAGGGGGCTACACCTTC. This gives the protein CASSLGSQAGGYTF.

The rearrangement links TRBV7-8 to TRBJ2-7; 7 bases match TRBD2. After removal of 5 bases from V and 1 base from J, the junction contained 11 bases not matched to a gene. CDR1 is SGHVS and CDR2 is FQNEAQ in the germline V gene. The length of the CDR3 is 16 residues. CDR3 loop: CASSSSFRGVSYEQYF. Written as DNA, the CDR3 is TGTGCCAGCAGCAGTAGTTTCCGGGGGGTTTCCTACGAGCAGTACTTC.

The V gene is TRBV5-4, the J gene TRBJ2-1; D may be TRBD1 or TRBD2 (5 bases each). V was pared by 6 bases and J by 0 bases, with 16 bases between. The CDR3 has 16 amino acids. CDR1 is SGHNT and CDR2 is YYREEE in the germline V gene (reference sequence). The CDR3 loop is CASTSGGISSYNEQFF. The CDR3, as DNA: TGTGCCAGCACCTCTGGGGGAATTAGCTCCTACAATGAGCAGTTCTTC.

As concerns this clone: One end of the junction is discordant with germline, which a read error may explain. The V gene is TRBV7-7, the J gene TRBJ2-3; D is perhaps TRBD1 (6 bases). The CDR3 runs to 14 residues. CDR1 SSHAT and CDR2 FNYEAQ come from the germline V gene (reference sequence). CDR3 DNA sequence: TGTGCTAGCAGCTTGCGACAGGGCACAGATACGCAGTATTTT. It encodes CASSLRQGTDTQYF.

The chain is built from TRBV7-6 and TRBJ2-6, with D uncertain. The V gene lost 5 bases and the J gene lost 1 base, with 18 bases spanning the gap. From germline, CDR1 is SGHVS and CDR2 FNYEAQ. The CDR3 consists of 18 residues. This CDR3 reads CASSPQSHSGSGANVLTF. In nucleotides, the CDR3 is TGTGCCAGCAGCCCCCAATCCCATTCAGGTTCTGGGGCCAACGTCCTGACTTTC.